Following are 8 T cell receptor beta chains from one sample sequenced in a study of CD8+ T cells in alopecia areata. Treatment given: oral pan-JAK inhibitor, 5-10 mg twice daily. After isolation, RNA underwent reverse transcription to generate cDNA as the sequencing template. Measured with immunoSEQ multiplex PCR; TCRdb has only the in-frame clones, and not every one. In the table there are fewer than 200,000 clones, about 60% of which are singletons. Sequences were derived from CD8+ T cells sorted from blood, sampled at week 24, from a patient treated with tofacitinib. The receptors stem from a human donor with alopecia areata.

As concerns this clone: The same CDR3 is also encoded by other DNA sequences in this sample. This chain joins TRBV5-6 and TRBJ1-1, with TRBD1 matching 11 bases. The J segment lost 4 bases and the V segment lost 2 bases, leaving 1 base of the junction unmatched. The CDR3 spans 14 residues. Germline V gene lookup returns CDR1 SGHDT and CDR2 YYEEEE. For the CDR3, the DNA is TGTGCCAGCAGCTTCGGGACAGGGGGCACTGAAGCTTTCTTT. Protein: CASSFGTGGTEAFF.

The V and J genes are TRBV19 and TRBJ2-1; the match to TRBD1 covers 10 bases. This CDR3 region has 15 residues. Looked up from germline, CDR1 is LNHDA and CDR2 is SQIVND (reference sequence). Trimming at V came to 5 bases and at J to 13 bases, leaving 14 bases not matched to a gene. CDR3 residues: CASSHGTGAFLNQFF. The CDR3 nucleotides are TGTGCCAGTAGTCATGGGACAGGGGCCTTCCTTAACCAGTTCTTC.

As concerns this clone: The same CDR3 can be traced to other DNA sequences in this sample. The chain employs TRBV30 and TRBJ2-7, with TRBD2 matching over 8 bases. CDR1 and CDR2 from the germline V gene are GTSNPN and SVGIG (reference sequence). The length of the CDR3 is 11 residues. Unmatched junction bases numbered 0, after V lost 4 bases and J lost 4 bases. CDR3 coding DNA: TGTGCCTGGACTAGCGGGTACGAGCAGTACTTC. This codes for CAWTSGYEQYF.

The rearrangement joins TRBV4-2 to TRBJ2-3; D unclear. The germline V gene has CDR1 LGHNA and CDR2 YNFKEQ. Trimming took 5 bases from V and 5 from J, leaving 8 bases between them. The length of the CDR3 is 12 residues. CDR3 amino acids: CASSIGGDTQYF. CDR3 DNA sequence: TGTGCCAGCAGCATCGGTGGAGATACGCAGTATTTT.

Details on this clone: Other DNA variants within this sample encode the same CDR3. The rearrangement joins TRBV7-8 to TRBJ2-3; D call uncertain. V was trimmed by 2 bases and J by 0 bases, leaving 0 bases between them. Per the germline V gene, CDR1 is SGHVS and CDR2 is FQNEAQ. The CDR3 is 12 amino acids. The DNA for the CDR3 is TGTGCCAGCAGCTTAAGCACAGATACGCAGTATTTT. The encoded protein is CASSLSTDTQYF.

As regards this clone: Additional DNA sequences in this sample encode the identical CDR3. The V call is TRBV5-1, the J call TRBJ1-1; TRBD1 agrees at 7 bases. Germline assignment: CDR1 SGHRS and CDR2 YFSETQ. V trimming: 2 bases; J trimming: 1 base; junction bases outside the gene matches: 5. The CDR3 has 15 residues. Written as DNA, the CDR3 is TGCGCCAGCAGCTTAGAAGGGACAGCGAACACTGAAGCTTTCTTT. It codes for CASSLEGTANTEAFF. The full variable domain, with the rest looked up from reference TRBV5-1 and TRBJ1-1, is KAGVTQTPRYLIKTRGQQVTLSCSPISGHRSVSWYQQTPGQGLQFLFEYFSETQRNKGNFPGRFSGRQFSNSRSEMNVSTLELGDSALYLCASSLEGTANTEAFFGQGTRLTVV.

This clone was counted a few times. J is TRBJ1-1 and V is TRBV5-1, with 8 nucleotides matching TRBD1. CDR1 SGHRS and CDR2 YFSETQ come from the germline V gene. V dropped 2 bases and J dropped 0; count of bases not matched to a gene: 3. This CDR3 is 15 amino acids long. CDR3 nucleotides: TGCGCCAGCAGCTTAACAGGGGGGATGAACACTGAAGCTTTCTTT. Its translation is CASSLTGGMNTEAFF.

The genes are TRBV15 and TRBJ1-2, with 7 bases identical to TRBD1. Germline V gives CDR1 LNHNV, CDR2 YYDKDF (reference sequence). V lost 1 base to trimming and J lost 3 bases; unmatched junction nucleotides: 5. This CDR3 contains 15 residues. The CDR3 loop is CATSRVRGLDYGYTF. CDR3 DNA: TGTGCCACCAGCAGAGTAAGGGGGCTGGACTATGGCTACACCTTC.